These 4 T cell receptor beta chains came from one sample sequenced in a study of blood T cell repertoires in COVID-19. Sequencing was performed with immunoSEQ multiplex PCR; in TCRdb, only in-frame clones are kept and a portion is missing. The repertoire holds around 130,000 clones, with approximately 84% as singletons. The sample was peripheral blood. All receptors come from a woman aged 60-75 years with acute or convalescent COVID-19.

V gene TRBV12-5 combines with J gene TRBJ1-6; no firm D call. V lost 4 bases and J lost 11, with 9 bases in between. The germline V gene has CDR1 LGHNT and CDR2 FRNRAP. This CDR3 region has 12 residues. CDR3 loop: CASGSGVTPLHF. CDR3 DNA sequence: TGTGCTAGTGGTTCGGGAGTTACACCCCTCCACTTT.

The J gene is TRBJ1-1, the V gene TRBV29-1; D is ambiguous. This CDR3 comprises 13 residues. V lost 3 bases to trimming and J lost 0 bases, with 8 bases between them. Germline V gene sequence: CDR1 SQVTM, CDR2 ANQGSEA. Here the CDR3 reads CSVERAMNTEAFF. The CDR3 coding sequence is TGCAGCGTTGAGCGGGCCATGAACACTGAAGCTTTCTTT. Full variable domain (remainder filled in from reference TRBV29-1 and TRBJ1-1): SAVISQKPSRDICQRGTSLTIQCQVDSQVTMMFWYRQQPGQSLTLIATANQGSEATYESGFVIDKFPISRPNLTFSTLTVSNMSPEDSSIYLCSVERAMNTEAFFGQGTRLTVV.

The table lists this clone with a few counts. The chain recombines TRBV7-9 with TRBJ1-2, with D possibly being TRBD1 (5 bases). Between the trimmed V and J ends, which lost 5 bases and 4 bases, there was a span of 14 bases. Germline CDR1 SEHNR, CDR2 FQNEAQ (reference sequence). The CDR3 consists of 14 residues. The CDR3 region has the DNA TGTGCCAGCAGCGGGGGAGGTCCCCTCTATGGCTACACCTTC. Translation gives CASSGGGPLYGYTF.

This chain joins TRBV2 and TRBJ1-1; 7 bases line up with TRBD1. The CDR3 contains 14 residues. Germline loops: CDR1 SNHLY, CDR2 FYNNEI. The V and J ends lost 2 bases and 4 bases, in that order; junction bases with no gene match: 4. The CDR3 sequence is CASSERAGGTEAFF. The DNA for the CDR3 is TGTGCCAGCAGTGAACGGGCAGGGGGCACTGAAGCTTTCTTT.